This T cell receptor (beta chain) comes out of a study of response to subunit inactivated influenza vaccine. The CDR3 sequence is 15 residues long. The junction had 6 bases not matched to a gene; V was cut back by 3 bases and J by 2 bases. Per germline, CDR1 MGHDK and CDR2 SYGVNS. TCRdb re-analysed the RT-PCR reads in MiXCR, keeping a single row per CDR3 protein. The sample contains 550,000 to 800,000 distinct CDR3 sequences, approximately 15% of which appear only once. General study points: The authors suggested that every seasonal influenza vaccination recruits few new T cells.

Remarks on this clonotype: Its antigen is unknown.

The sequence came from a man aged 50 to 59 who received an inactivated influenza vaccine. Sequencing was performed on PBMCs from blood, taken 14 to 15 days before vaccination. The rearrangement uses TRBV25-1 and TRBJ2-7, with 8 nucleotides matching TRBD2. The CDR3 protein is CASSDPGGLPYEQYF. The CDR3 DNA sequence: TGTGCCAGCAGTGACCCGGGGGGGCTCCCCTACGAGCAGTACTTC.